These 8 T cell receptor beta chains originate from one sample sequenced in a study of shared clonotypes between healthy human individuals. Libraries were prepared by immunoSEQ multiplex PCR; TCRdb keeps only in-frame clonotypes and omits some of them. Here the sample spans some 1,900,000 clones, about 95% being singletons. Naive CD8 cells lacked CD45RO and underwent positive selection for CCR7, leaving out terminally differentiated effector memory CD45RA+ cells. What was sequenced was naive CD8+ T cells sorted from blood. The receptors originated from a young man in good health.

Of note for this clone: Other DNA sequences in this sample translate to the same CDR3. The genes are TRBV6-5 and TRBJ2-3, with D perhaps assigned TRBD1 or TRBD2 (6 bases each). The CDR3 is 14 residues long. The V and J ends lost 2 bases and 6 bases respectively, with 12 bases between them. The germline CDR1 and CDR2 sequences are MNHEY and SVGAGI. The CDR3 is CASSYVGGGDTQYF. CDR3 in DNA: TGTGCCAGCAGTTACGTGGGGGGCGGGGATACGCAGTATTTT.

CDR3 coding DNA: TGTGCCAGCAGTCTCCAGGGGGCCTCCAATGAGCAGTTCTTC. It specifies CASSLQGASNEQFF. The genes are TRBV27 and TRBJ2-1; 8 nucleotides align to TRBD1. The CDR3 runs to 14 residues. The V and J ends lost 5 bases and 6 bases, in that order; junction bases with no gene match: 6. The V gene's germline CDR1 is MNHEY and CDR2 SMNVEV (reference sequence).

A word on this clone: A read error is possible here, since a much larger clone lies one base away. Other DNA sequences in this sample translate to the same CDR3. V usage is TRBV5-4 and J usage is TRBJ1-1, with D perhaps matching TRBD1 (5 bases). The germline gives CDR1 SGHNT, CDR2 YYREEE (reference sequence). The germline V and J ends were trimmed by 3 bases and 3 bases, with 6 bases remaining between them. The CDR3 contains 12 residues. The CDR3 coding sequence is TGTGCCAGCAGCTGGGGGGACACTGAAGCTTTCTTT. Its protein product is CASSWGDTEAFF.

The chain combines TRBV19 with TRBJ2-7; D might be TRBD1 or TRBD2, each matching 5 bases. Trimming left V 5 bases short and J 2 bases short, with 13 bases between. The germline V gene has CDR1 LNHDA and CDR2 SQIVND (reference sequence). The CDR3 loop spans 14 amino acids. The DNA for the CDR3 is TGTGCCAGTAGTGCAGGGAGTGGCCCCTACGAGCAGTACTTC. It yields the protein CASSAGSGPYEQYF.

With regard to this clone: At the DNA level, this CDR3 is encoded by other sequences in the same sample as well. The chain employs TRBV19 and TRBJ1-5; D is ambiguous. The CDR3 contains 15 residues. V was shortened by 0 bases and J by 5 bases, with 11 bases between the two germline ends. Germline assignment: CDR1 LNHDA and CDR2 SQIVND (reference sequence). This CDR3 reads CASSIDREGDQPQHF. CDR3 bases: TGTGCCAGTAGTATAGATCGTGAGGGTGATCAGCCCCAGCATTTT.

The V call is TRBV6-5, the J call TRBJ1-2; D is unclear. There are 15 residues in the CDR3. Germline V gene data show CDR1 as MNHEY and CDR2 as SVGAGI. Trimming cost V 7 bases and J 3 bases, with 18 bases left between them. The CDR3 spells CASTPKDFWDYGYTF. CDR3 bases: TGTGCCAGCACCCCTAAGGATTTTTGGGACTATGGCTACACCTTC.

This clone was picked up one time. The chain couples TRBV28 to TRBJ1-2; D not resolved. This CDR3 is built from 14 residues. The V end lost 2 bases, the J end lost 3 bases, and 10 bases lay between the germline ends. The V gene's germline CDR1 is MDHEN and CDR2 SYDVKM. The CDR3 sequence is CASSLVKYDYGYTF. In DNA, the CDR3 is TGTGCCAGCAGTTTAGTAAAGTACGACTATGGCTACACCTTC.

This clone was recorded only once. The rearrangement links TRBV27 to TRBJ2-3, with unresolved D. The CDR3 totals 13 residues. V was cut by 5 bases and J by 1 base, with 7 bases left in between. The germline V gene has CDR1 MNHEY and CDR2 SMNVEV (reference sequence). CDR3 loop: CASSPPRTDTQYF. The DNA for the CDR3 is TGTGCCAGCAGTCCCCCGCGCACAGATACGCAGTATTTT.